This record covers a single T cell receptor beta chain. Its antigen is as yet unknown. The entry originates in a study of molecular identifiers for immune sequencing clone quantification. Sorted inputs of about 19,000 to 1,000,000 cells, with 10%, 30% or 50% RNA, yielded naive CD8 libraries. Findings and limits, study-wide: For effector cells, clones above 20 RNA copies held over 97% of molecules; for naive cells, under 1%.

The V segment lost 0 bases and the J segment 3 bases; nucleotides outside the gene matches: 6. Per the germline V gene, CDR1 is GTSNPN and CDR2 is SVGIG (reference sequence). The CDR3 is made up of 15 amino acids. Bulk TCR libraries were made with methods that had been previously described and with listed TCR primers. TCRdb re-derived calls from the PCR reads in MiXCR, one entry per CDR3 protein. The sample contains about half a million distinct CDR3 sequences, roughly 26% of which appear only once. This sequence joins TRBV30 and TRBJ2-7, with 9 bases identical to TRBD2. The receptor was isolated from a human donor in good health. Some libraries in this study had Jurkat cell RNA spiked in. Sequences were obtained from naive CD8+ T cells from blood, with Jurkat cell RNA spiked in. The sample's subset: FACS-sorted CD8+CD4-CCR7+CD45RA+ naive T cells. The CDR3 loop reads CAWSVISGSYYEQYF. For the CDR3, the DNA is TGTGCCTGGAGTGTAATTAGCGGGAGCTACTACGAGCAGTACTTC.